The rows below give T cell receptor beta chains drawn from one sample of a study of T cell responses to AZD1222 COVID-19 vaccine. Data came from immunoSEQ multiplex PCR; TCRdb stores just in-frame clones and leaves some out. Of roughly 97,000 clones listed, approximately 88% are singletons. This specimen consisted of peripheral blood, obtained on day 0 of AZD1222 vaccination. Receptors originate from an adult in good health. The CDR3 runs from the conserved cysteine through the conserved F or W. A D gene is named only where the DNA matches it firmly. Where a row states a size, it is once, few, many or the class of an expanded clone; other rows omit it.

V: TRBV3-1/TRBV3-2
J: TRBJ2-2
D: -
size: once
CDR3: CASSQLFRGNTGELFF
DNA: TGTGCCAGCAGCCAACTATTCAGGGGAAACACCGGGGAGCTGTTTTTT

V: TRBV27
J: TRBJ2-3
D: TRBD2
size: -
CDR3: CASLTTKRGLAGNTQYF
DNA: TGTGCCAGCCTAACGACTAAACGGGGACTAGCTGGGAATACGCAGTATTTT

V: TRBV11-2
J: TRBJ2-1
D: -
size: -
CDR3: CASSLRQHYNEQFF
DNA: TGTGCCAGCAGCTTACGACAGCACTACAATGAGCAGTTCTTC

V: TRBV4-2
J: TRBJ2-1
D: TRBD2
size: -
CDR3: CASSQEGLVVYEQFF
DNA: TGTGCCAGCAGCCAAGAGGGACTAGTTGTCTATGAGCAGTTCTTC

V: TRBV29-1
J: TRBJ1-2
D: TRBD1
size: -
CDR3: CSVEGTGSPNYGYTF
DNA: TGCAGCGTTGAAGGGACAGGGAGTCCTAACTATGGCTACACCTTC

V: TRBV6-5
J: TRBJ1-5
D: -
size: -
CDR3: CASSRVSRQPQHF
DNA: TGTGCCAGCAGTCGGGTATCTCGGCAGCCCCAGCATTTT

V: TRBV5-1
J: TRBJ2-2
D: -
size: -
CDR3: CASSLGPPITGELFF
DNA: TGCGCCAGCAGCTTGGGACCCCCTATAACCGGGGAGCTGTTTTTT

V: TRBV18
J: TRBJ1-1
D: -
size: once
CDR3: CASSDSMNTEAFF
DNA: TGTGCCAGCTCTGACAGCATGAACACTGAAGCTTTCTTT

V: TRBV28
J: TRBJ1-2
D: TRBD1
size: -
CDR3: CASSSSGQALRYGYTF
DNA: TGTGCCAGCAGTTCATCGGGACAGGCCTTAAGATATGGCTACACCTTC

V: TRBV25-1
J: TRBJ2-5
D: -
size: few
CDR3: CASSGHHQETQYF
DNA: TGTGCCAGCAGTGGACATCATCAAGAGACCCAGTACTTC

V: TRBV14
J: TRBJ2-1
D: -
size: -
CDR3: CASSLYQAGGNEQFF
DNA: TGTGCCAGCAGCCTTTACCAAGCTGGCGGAAATGAGCAGTTCTTC

V: TRBV5-1
J: TRBJ1-1
D: -
size: -
CDR3: CASTRNTEAFF
DNA: TGCGCCAGCACGAGGAACACTGAAGCTTTCTTT

V: TRBV9
J: TRBJ1-5
D: -
size: -
CDR3: CASGGLNQPQHF
DNA: TGTGCCAGCGGGGGACTCAATCAGCCCCAGCATTTT

V: TRBV4-2
J: TRBJ2-5
D: -
size: -
CDR3: CASSQNVGGGWVTQYF
DNA: TGTGCCAGCAGCCAAAACGTCGGGGGCGGGTGGGTGACCCAGTACTTC